The 12 T cell receptor beta chains below were found in one sample sequenced in a study of sequential checkpoint blockade in melanoma. Repertoires were generated with immunoSEQ multiplex PCR, while TCRdb's copy carries only in-frame clones and drops some. The repertoire holds 6,000 to 6,500 clones, with roughly 27% as singletons. The sample's treatment: randomized to nivolumab then ipilimumab (arm A) or the reverse (arm B). The sample consisted of tumor tissue (inferred from file names), taken from a patient given nivolumab and ipilimumab in sequence. The receptor source for this set is a human donor with melanoma.

This sequence joins TRBV19 and TRBJ2-6; no clear D. This CDR3 is built from 17 residues. Germline CDR1 is LNHDA and CDR2 is SQIVND (reference sequence). Trimming stripped 3 bases from V and 0 bases from J, with 12 bases between. CDR3 in amino acids: CASSIRSTNSGANVLTF. The CDR3 coding sequence is TGTGCCAGTAGTATTAGGAGTACTAACTCTGGGGCCAACGTCCTGACTTTC.

By share of the sample, this clone is medium-sized. This chain connects TRBV11-3 to TRBJ2-2; TRBD2 is a possible D gene (5 bases). With 5 bases removed from V and 3 bases from J, the gap between germline ends came to 10 bases. The CDR3 has 14 amino acids. The germline V gene has CDR1 SGHNT and CDR2 YENEEA. Here the CDR3 DNA reads TGTGCCAGCAGCCCGGACTCTTACACCGGGGAGCTGTTTTTT. It codes for CASSPDSYTGELFF.

The chain joins TRBV5-1 to TRBJ1-1, with D perhaps matching TRBD1 (6 bases). The V end was cut by 0 bases, the J end by 4 bases, with 13 bases between. The CDR3 length is 15 residues. Germline V lookup: CDR1 SGHRS, CDR2 YFSETQ. CDR3 nucleotide sequence: TGCGCCAGCAGCTTGGAAGGGGGGCGAGGCACTGAAGCTTTCTTT. It yields the protein CASSLEGGRGTEAFF.

This clone was recorded once. The rearrangement links TRBV19 to TRBJ2-3; TRBD2 matches 12 bases. The CDR3 sequence is 14 residues long. The V gene's germline CDR1 is LNHDA and CDR2 SQIVND (reference sequence). Trimming removed 5 bases from V and 6 bases from J; junction bases left unmatched: 3. In nucleotides, the CDR3 is TGTGCCAGTAGTGGACTAGCGGGACGTGATACGCAGTATTTT. Translated, it gives CASSGLAGRDTQYF.

DNA of the CDR3: TGTGCCAGCAGTTTGGGCAGGAGGAACACTGAAGCTTTCTTT. Its protein product is CASSLGRRNTEAFF. V gene TRBV28 combines with J gene TRBJ1-1; no clear D. The CDR3 sequence is 14 residues long. The V end was cut by 3 bases, the J end by 1 base, with 9 bases between. Per the germline V gene, CDR1 is MDHEN and CDR2 is SYDVKM.

This clone was seen at least ten times. This chain connects TRBV11-3 to TRBJ2-3; 8 bases are shared with TRBD2. CDR1 SGHNT and CDR2 YENEEA come from the germline V gene. The CDR3 is 14 residues long. The V gene end was trimmed by 7 bases and the J gene end by 6 bases; junction bases not matched to a gene: 9. CDR3 sequence: CASKAGGYGDTQYF. The DNA of the CDR3 is TGTGCCAGCAAGGCGGGAGGTTACGGGGATACGCAGTATTTT.

The chain couples TRBV19 to TRBJ2-1, with 9 bases that match TRBD1. CDR1 and CDR2 (germline): LNHDA, SQIVND (reference sequence). J was trimmed by 3 bases and V by 6 bases; bases with no gene match: 3. This CDR3 is 14 amino acids long. The CDR3 DNA is TGTGCCAGTAGCCAGACAGGGGGCTACAATGAGCAGTTCTTC. Translation gives CASSQTGGYNEQFF.

This clone was seen at least ten times. The rearrangement links TRBV11-3 to TRBJ2-3; D possibly matches TRBD1 or TRBD2 (5 bases each). There are 15 residues in the CDR3. Trimming took off 5 bases at V and 2 bases at J, with 14 bases between the two ends. The V gene's germline CDR1 is SGHNT and CDR2 YENEEA. The CDR3 loop is CASSPGTDSTDTQYF. In DNA form, the CDR3 reads TGTGCCAGCAGCCCTGGGACCGACTCCACAGATACGCAGTATTTT. Supplemented by reference TRBV11-3 and TRBJ2-3, the full variable domain reads EAGVVQSPRYKIIEKKQPVAFWCNPISGHNTLYWYLQNLGQGPELLIRYENEEAVDDSQLPKDRFSAERLKGVDSTLKIQPAELGDSAVYLCASSPGTDSTDTQYFGPGTRLTVL.

This clone appeared a few times. The chain links TRBV6-8 to TRBJ2-1; 8 bases agree with TRBD2. Germline CDR1 reads MNHGY; CDR2 reads SAAAGT. Trimming at V came to 4 bases and at J to 1 base, leaving 6 bases not matched to a gene. This CDR3 region has 16 residues. The CDR3 loop reads CASSFPGLGSYNEQFF. The CDR3 DNA reads as TGTGCCAGCAGTTTTCCGGGACTAGGGTCCTACAATGAGCAGTTCTTC.

The V call is TRBV30, the J call TRBJ2-7; possibly TRBD1 for D (6 bases). From germline, CDR1 is GTSNPN and CDR2 SVGIG (reference sequence). The CDR3 sequence is 13 residues long. V was clipped by 4 bases and J by 3 bases, with 13 bases between them. The CDR3 spells CAWNRDLNYEQYF. The CDR3 region has the DNA TGTGCCTGGAACAGGGACCTAAACTACGAGCAGTACTTC.

V usage is TRBV28 and J usage is TRBJ2-3; 8 positions match TRBD2. The CDR3 covers 15 residues. Germline CDR1 MDHEN, CDR2 SYDVKM. The junction had 9 bases not matched to a gene; V was cut back by 6 bases and J by 4 bases. CDR3 protein: CASRGLARVADTQYF. The CDR3, as DNA: TGTGCCAGCAGAGGACTAGCCCGAGTGGCAGATACGCAGTATTTT.

There are a few counts of this clone. The genes are TRBV28 and TRBJ1-3; no firm D call. CDR1 is MDHEN and CDR2 is SYDVKM in the germline V gene. With 6 bases removed from V and 6 bases from J, the gap between germline ends came to 15 bases. The CDR3 is 14 amino acids. The CDR3 DNA sequence: TGTGCCAGCAGCGACATGGGTGTTGAAAACACCATATATTTT. Residues: CASSDMGVENTIYF.